Listed here are 29 T cell receptor beta chains from one sample, sequenced in a study of response to subunit inactivated influenza vaccine. TCRdb ran MiXCR on the RT-PCR reads and lists one entry per CDR3 protein. This sample has 500,000 to 600,000 distinct CDR3 sequences, with 16% found just once. Sequenced material: CD4+ T cells sorted from PBMCs, taken 23 months after vaccination. The receptors come from a man aged 45 to 75 who received an inactivated influenza vaccine.

V and J are TRBV10-3 and TRBJ2-1; 7 bases match TRBD1. The trim removed 0 bases at V and 6 bases at J, leaving 5 bases unmatched. In germline, CDR1 is ENHRY, CDR2 SYGVKD. The CDR3 contains 15 residues. CDR3 loop: CAISESKGAGNEQFF. For the CDR3, the DNA is TGTGCCATCAGTGAGTCGAAGGGGGCTGGCAATGAGCAGTTCTTC.

This chain links TRBV2 with TRBJ2-2; either TRBD1 or TRBD2 may supply D (5 bases each). Germline CDR1 is SNHLY and CDR2 is FYNNEI. Trimming pared 0 bases from V and 5 bases from J, leaving 10 bases between. This CDR3 is built from 15 residues. The CDR3 reads CASSEAYGGTGELFF. In nucleotides, the CDR3 is TGTGCCAGCAGTGAAGCCTATGGGGGAACCGGGGAGCTGTTTTTT.

This clonotype has more than one count but fewer than ten. V usage is TRBV7-2 and J usage is TRBJ2-1; 8 bases map to TRBD2. The CDR3 sequence is 12 residues long. The germline V gene encodes CDR1 SGHTA and CDR2 FQGNSA. Trimming took 5 bases from V and 13 from J; bases not matched to a gene: 7. CDR3 DNA sequence: TGTGCCAGCAGCATCGGACTAGCCACCCAGTTCTTC. Translating it yields CASSIGLATQFF.

This rearrangement joins TRBV12-3 or TRBV12-4 to TRBJ1-2, with D possibly TRBD1 on 6 matching bases. V shed 5 bases and J shed 8 bases, with 15 bases lying between them. CDR3 length equals 13 residues. This CDR3 is CASSLLRDIGYTF. The CDR3 DNA follows: TGTGCCAGCAGTCTCCTAAGGGACATCGGCTACACCTTC.

This clonotype was recorded a few times. The CDR3: CASRRTANQPQHF. As DNA, the CDR3 is TGTGCCAGCAGAAGGACGGCTAATCAGCCCCAGCATTTT. The V gene is TRBV27, the J gene TRBJ1-5; the D is unclear. The V end lost 6 bases, the J end lost 4 bases, and 10 bases lay between the germline ends. Germline V CDR1 and CDR2: MNHEY, SMNVEV (reference sequence). The CDR3 covers 13 residues.

The chain uses TRBV3-1 and TRBJ2-1, with unresolved D. Trimming removed 3 bases at V and 2 bases at J, with 14 bases between. From germline, CDR1 is LGHDT and CDR2 YNNKEL (reference sequence). The CDR3 contains 16 residues. CDR3 loop: CASSHTSRAPYNEQFF. The CDR3 nucleotides read TGTGCCAGCAGCCACACCAGCCGAGCACCCTACAATGAGCAGTTCTTC.

This clonotype was seen repeatedly, ten times or more. The rearrangement uses TRBV5-1 and TRBJ2-3; D call uncertain. V dropped 4 bases and J dropped 5 bases, with 11 bases sitting between them. This CDR3 is built from 13 residues. The germline gives CDR1 SGHRS, CDR2 YFSETQ. DNA of the CDR3: TGCGCCAGCAGCCTCGGACGTAAAGATACGCAGTATTTT. The encoded protein is CASSLGRKDTQYF. The full variable domain, completed using reference TRBV5-1 and TRBJ2-3, is KAGVTQTPRYLIKTRGQQVTLSCSPISGHRSVSWYQQTPGQGLQFLFEYFSETQRNKGNFPGRFSGRQFSNSRSEMNVSTLELGDSALYLCASSLGRKDTQYFGPGTRLTVL.

This chain connects TRBV12-3 or TRBV12-4 to TRBJ2-7; D unclear. The CDR3 length is 13 residues. V was clipped by 6 bases and J by 2 bases, with 11 bases between them. The CDR3 sequence is CASRKQNTYEQYF. CDR3 in DNA: TGTGCCAGCAGAAAACAGAATACCTACGAGCAGTACTTC.

This clonotype occurred a few times. The rearrangement uses TRBV4-1 and TRBJ2-3; D is possibly TRBD1 or TRBD2 (6 bases each). The CDR3 is 19 residues long. Germline CDR1 is MGHRA and CDR2 is YSYEKL. V gave up 0 bases and J gave up 4 bases, with 23 bases separating them. The CDR3 coding sequence is TGCGCCAGCAGCCAAGACGGGGGCAGGGGACCCGTAAGGGCAGATACGCAGTATTTT. Residues: CASSQDGGRGPVRADTQYF.

The rearrangement uses TRBV27 and TRBJ2-1, with 9 bases identical to TRBD1. CDR1 and CDR2 (germline): MNHEY, SMNVEV (reference sequence). This CDR3 is built from 14 residues. With 3 bases clipped from V and 10 bases from J, the junction kept 7 bases outside the gene matches. This chain's CDR3 is CASSFVGQGGEQFF. The DNA for the CDR3 is TGTGCCAGCAGTTTTGTGGGACAGGGAGGCGAGCAGTTCTTC.

The chain combines TRBV20-1 with TRBJ2-2; unclear D gene. Per the germline V gene, CDR1 is DFQATT and CDR2 is SNEGSKA (reference sequence). This CDR3 spans 15 amino acids. Deletions cut 6 bases from V and 1 base from J, with 15 bases between. The CDR3 here is CSARPENRNTGELFF. The CDR3 DNA sequence: TGCAGTGCCCGGCCGGAGAACCGGAACACCGGGGAGCTGTTTTTT.

This sequence joins TRBV29-1 and TRBJ2-3; 7 positions match TRBD2. Trimming cost V 4 bases and J 0 bases; bases outside gene matches: 7. The CDR3 contains 15 residues. The germline V gene encodes CDR1 SQVTM and CDR2 ANQGSEA. CDR3 amino acids: CSVAGGTISTDTQYF. CDR3 nucleotides: TGCAGCGTTGCGGGGGGAACGATTAGCACAGATACGCAGTATTTT.

The chain carries TRBV9 and TRBJ2-7; 9 nucleotides match TRBD1. Trimming removed 2 bases from V and 2 bases from J; junction bases left unmatched: 5. Germline CDR1 SGDLS, CDR2 YYNGEE. This CDR3 spans 15 amino acids. Written as DNA, the CDR3 is TGTGCCAGCAGCGTTGGGACAGGGACAACCTACGAGCAGTACTTC. It encodes CASSVGTGTTYEQYF.

This chain links TRBV9 with TRBJ2-1; TRBD2 matches at 13 bases. The CDR3 totals 16 residues. After removal of 4 bases from V and 7 bases from J, the junction contained 8 bases not matched to a gene. The germline V gene encodes CDR1 SGDLS and CDR2 YYNGEE. The CDR3, as DNA: TGTGCCAGCAGCTTCCGGACTAGCGGGAGTTGGAATGAGCAGTTCTTC. Its protein product is CASSFRTSGSWNEQFF.

V gene TRBV15 combines with J gene TRBJ1-3; tentative D call: TRBD1 (5 bases). Germline values: CDR1 LNHNV, CDR2 YYDKDF (reference sequence). Trimming took off 5 bases at V and 0 bases at J, with 14 bases between the two ends. This CDR3 is built from 16 residues. CDR3 protein: CATSVIGADSGNTIYF. DNA for the CDR3: TGTGCCACCAGCGTGATCGGGGCAGACTCTGGAAACACCATATATTTT.

In this sample, this clonotype turned up many times. The chain recombines TRBV11-1 with TRBJ2-1; unclear D gene. V shed 1 base and J shed 0 bases, with 19 bases lying between them. The CDR3 consists of 19 residues. Germline loops: CDR1 SGHAT, CDR2 FQDESV (reference sequence). DNA for the CDR3: TGTGCCAGCAGCTTAGGGTTGGCTGCCCGAAGTAGCTCCTACAATGAGCAGTTCTTC. This encodes CASSLGLAARSSSYNEQFF.

This chain uses TRBV20-1 with TRBJ1-2, with D maybe TRBD1 (6 bases). Per the germline V gene, CDR1 is DFQATT and CDR2 is SNEGSKA (reference sequence). The CDR3 sequence is 12 residues long. The CDR3, as DNA: TGCACCGCGCGACAGGCCTTAGGGGGCTACACCTTC. Protein product: CTARQALGGYTF.

The rearrangement uses TRBV2 and TRBJ2-7; either TRBD1 or TRBD2 may fit D (7 bases each). V was cut by 5 bases and J by 4 bases, with 18 bases left in between. The germline V gene has CDR1 SNHLY and CDR2 FYNNEI. The length of the CDR3 is 15 residues. CDR3 in DNA: TGTGCCAGCAGTCTGAGCGGGACAGCGACTTACGAGCAGTACTTC. The encoded protein is CASSLSGTATYEQYF.

This clonotype was found many times. V usage is TRBV3-1 and J usage is TRBJ1-1, with D possibly TRBD1 on 6 matching bases. Trimming took 1 base from V and 5 from J, leaving 8 bases between them. This CDR3 is 13 amino acids long. CDR1 and CDR2 (germline): LGHDT, YNNKEL (reference sequence). As DNA, the CDR3 is TGTGCCAGCAGCCAAGGCAGGGGAACTGAAGCTTTCTTT. The encoded protein is CASSQGRGTEAFF.

This clonotype turned up a few times. The rearrangement joins TRBV5-1 to TRBJ2-1; D tentatively reads TRBD1 or TRBD2 (5 bases each). Germline V gene sequence: CDR1 SGHRS, CDR2 YFSETQ. The CDR3 extends over 14 amino acids. V dropped 0 bases and J dropped 7 bases, with 11 bases sitting between them. CDR3 sequence: CASSLGDPINEQFF. The DNA of the CDR3 is TGCGCCAGCAGCTTGGGGGACCCCATAAATGAGCAGTTCTTC.

The chain carries TRBV20-1 and TRBJ2-7, with D possibly TRBD1 on 6 matching bases. CDR3 length equals 14 residues. Germline CDR1 DFQATT, CDR2 SNEGSKA (reference sequence). V lost 3 bases and J 7 bases, leaving 19 bases between the germline ends. CDR3 in DNA: TGCAGTGCTAGGTGGGGGCAGACGGAAAAGGAGCAGTACTTC. This sequence encodes CSARWGQTEKEQYF.

This clonotype has more than one count but fewer than ten. The V gene is TRBV12-3 or TRBV12-4, the J gene TRBJ1-4, with D possibly being TRBD1 (6 bases). The CDR3 has 14 residues. Trimming cost V 6 bases and J 7 bases, with 15 bases left between them. The CDR3 sequence is CASSSNRVGEKLFF. CDR3 nucleotides: TGTGCCAGCAGCTCCAACAGGGTTGGTGAAAAACTGTTTTTT.

V gene TRBV2 combines with J gene TRBJ1-6; TRBD1 might be the D (6 bases). Germline CDR1 is SNHLY and CDR2 is FYNNEI. This CDR3 is built from 16 residues. Trimming stripped 3 bases from V and 5 bases from J, with 14 bases between. CDR3 sequence reads: CASSERQGRNNSPLHF. DNA for the CDR3: TGTGCCAGCAGTGAGCGGCAGGGGAGGAATAATTCACCCCTCCACTTT.

Points on this clonotype: The CDR3 end shows no conserved phenylalanine or tryptophan, and so a read error is likely. The chain carries TRBV29-1 and TRBJ2-3; 8 bases match TRBD2. The CDR3 is made up of 17 amino acids. The V segment lost 0 bases and the J segment 0 bases; nucleotides outside the gene matches: 8. Germline loops: CDR1 SQVTM, CDR2 ANQGSEA. In nucleotides, the CDR3 is TGCAGCGTTGAAGATCCCGGGGGGGTTATTAGCACAGATACGCAGTATTCT. It is translated as CSVEDPGGVISTDTQYS.

The chain joins TRBV20-1 to TRBJ2-1, with 8 positions matching TRBD1. The V gene's germline CDR1 is DFQATT and CDR2 SNEGSKA (reference sequence). The CDR3 has 13 residues. V shed 5 bases and J 2 bases; nucleotides not matched to a gene: 2. CDR3 coding DNA: TGCAGTGCTCCGGGACAGGCCTACAATGAGCAGTTCTTC. It translates to CSAPGQAYNEQFF.

The chain carries TRBV29-1 and TRBJ2-7; no reliable D call. This CDR3 spans 14 amino acids. V dropped 4 bases and J dropped 2 bases, with 15 bases sitting between them. Per germline, CDR1 SQVTM and CDR2 ANQGSEA. The CDR3 here is CSVVPGRSAYEQYF. The CDR3 DNA reads as TGCAGCGTTGTCCCTGGGCGGTCGGCCTACGAGCAGTACTTC.

The chain employs TRBV6-2 or TRBV6-3 and TRBJ2-3; D is unclear. Germline loops: CDR1 MNHEY, CDR2 SVGEGT. The CDR3 covers 11 residues. Trimming removed 6 bases from V and 8 bases from J, with 9 bases in between. CDR3 region: CASSQVGTQYF. CDR3 bases: TGTGCCAGCAGCCAAGTCGGTACGCAGTATTTT.

Many counts were recorded for this clonotype. The chain combines TRBV7-3 with TRBJ1-1, with D possibly TRBD1 on 6 matching bases. The CDR3 covers 13 residues. V was pared by 3 bases and J by 4 bases, with 9 bases between. Germline CDR1 reads SGHTA; CDR2 reads FQGTGA. The CDR3 region has the DNA TGTGCCAGCAGCTTCAAAGGGGGCACTGAAGCTTTCTTT. As protein: CASSFKGGTEAFF.

The rearrangement links TRBV20-1 to TRBJ2-1; D call uncertain. The V end lost 0 bases, the J end lost 8 bases, and 11 bases lay between the germline ends. The CDR3 totals 13 residues. The V gene's germline CDR1 is DFQATT and CDR2 SNEGSKA (reference sequence). CDR3 amino acids: CSARDRSSDEQFF. CDR3 DNA: TGCAGTGCTAGAGATAGAAGCTCCGATGAGCAGTTCTTC.